A single sample is the source of the 7 T cell receptor beta chains below, sequenced in a study of blood T cells in healthy people across ages. For the second PCR, which ran for roughly 7 to 11 cycles, a sample-barcoded 5' primer and a J-beta primer mix were used. TCRdb redid the calling of the 5' RACE reads with MiXCR, one entry per CDR3 protein. The sample has around 500,000 distinct CDR3 sequences, 40% to 55% seen once. The specimen was blood. Source of these receptors: an elderly man in good health.

The chain is built from TRBV28 and TRBJ1-5; TRBD1 might be the D (6 bases). Per germline, CDR1 MDHEN and CDR2 SYDVKM. Deletions cut 2 bases from V and 0 bases from J, with 23 bases between. The CDR3 totals 20 residues. The DNA of the CDR3 is TGTGCCAGCAGTTTACGTCTCTTGGGCAGGGGCCGGTATAGCAATCAGCCCCAGCATTTT. Protein: CASSLRLLGRGRYSNQPQHF.

The V gene is TRBV20-1, the J gene TRBJ1-1, with 9 bases identical to TRBD1. Per germline, CDR1 DFQATT and CDR2 SNEGSKA (reference sequence). The V segment lost 3 bases and the J segment 0 bases; nucleotides outside the gene matches: 5. The CDR3 totals 15 residues. DNA of the CDR3: TGCAGTGCTAGTAGGGGGACAGGGTTGAACACTGAAGCTTTCTTT. This encodes CSASRGTGLNTEAFF.

The CDR3 is CASSRSGTSYNEQFF. As DNA, the CDR3 is TGTGCCAGCAGTCGCTCGGGGACTTCCTACAATGAGCAGTTCTTC. This sequence joins TRBV27 and TRBJ2-1; D is perhaps TRBD2 (6 bases). The CDR3 loop spans 15 amino acids. The ends were cut back, 5 bases at V and 1 base at J, with 12 bases in the middle. The germline V gene has CDR1 MNHEY and CDR2 SMNVEV (reference sequence).

This clonotype was seen a handful of times. The V gene is TRBV20-1, the J gene TRBJ2-1; D possibly uses TRBD1 or TRBD2 (5 bases each). From germline, CDR1 is DFQATT and CDR2 SNEGSKA (reference sequence). This CDR3 is built from 13 residues. Trimming removed 3 bases from V and 10 bases from J, with 16 bases in between. Here the CDR3 reads CSARGELGMEQFF. The CDR3 coding sequence is TGCAGTGCTAGGGGGGAGCTGGGCATGGAGCAGTTCTTC.

The genes are TRBV27 and TRBJ2-1; D is possibly TRBD2 (6 bases). The ends were cut back, 5 bases at V and 7 bases at J, with 9 bases in the middle. The germline V gene has CDR1 MNHEY and CDR2 SMNVEV (reference sequence). CDR3 length: 12 residues. The CDR3 reads CASSRLGNEQFF. CDR3 coding DNA: TGTGCCAGCAGTCGACTAGGTAATGAGCAGTTCTTC.

The chain uses TRBV7-9 and TRBJ1-1; D is unresolved. Trimming shortened V by 1 base and J by 5 bases, and 11 bases separated the two germline ends. The germline gives CDR1 SEHNR, CDR2 FQNEAQ (reference sequence). The length of the CDR3 is 14 residues. The CDR3, as DNA: TGTGCCAGCAGCTTAGAAGCAGGAGGGACTGAAGCTTTCTTT. It encodes CASSLEAGGTEAFF.

V gene TRBV20-1 combines with J gene TRBJ2-5; 10 nucleotides align to TRBD2. The CDR3 is 14 residues long. With V trimmed by 6 bases and J by 5 bases, 9 bases remained unmatched. Germline loops: CDR1 DFQATT, CDR2 SNEGSKA (reference sequence). The CDR3 bases are TGCAGTGCCAAAAGCGGGAGGGCCCCTGAGACCCAGTACTTC. Amino acid sequence: CSAKSGRAPETQYF.